This TCR beta chain was recorded in a study of post-analysis software for immune sequencing data. This clonotype came up a few times. Per germline, CDR1 SGHTA and CDR2 FQGTGA. V was clipped by 4 bases and J by 1 base, with 12 bases between them. The CDR3 contains 15 residues. Unique molecular identifiers had been added to the TCR beta cDNA libraries. TCRdb re-derived calls from the PCR reads in MiXCR, one entry per CDR3 protein. The sample lists about 160,000 distinct CDR3 sequences; about 36% were seen once. The sample here was blood, taken after autologous hematopoietic stem cell transplantation. This TCR was recovered from a girl under 18 with multiple sclerosis. The genes are TRBV7-3 and TRBJ2-3; possibly TRBD1 for D (6 bases). CDR3 DNA sequence: TGTGCCAGCAGCTCCCCCCCAGGGGGCACAGATACGCAGTATTTT. Amino acids: CASSSPPGGTDTQYF.